The entry below gives a single TCR beta chain sequence along with its context. Its target is not known. Via 5' RACE with UMI labels, TRB cDNA libraries were prepared. TCRdb re-called the 5' RACE reads and gives one entry per CDR3 protein, without DNA. The sample data list under 90,000 distinct CDR3 sequences. These data belong to a study of CXCR3-negative and CXCR3-positive naive CD8 T cells. Study results and caveats: The TRBV-TRBJ usage of naive CXCR3-negative and CXCR3-positive cells was similar, but that of memory cells differed. Diversity ran similarly high across both naive subsets but far lower in memory CD8+ cells. Naive cells positive for CXCR3 carried more hydrophobic TRB CDR3s than CXCR3-negative ones.

The length of the CDR3 is 17 residues. CDR1 and CDR2 from the germline V gene are ENHRY and SYGVKD. A CD45RO-CCR7+CD27+CD95- profile was what naive CD8+ T cells displayed. This receptor was identified in a human donor in good health. Some clones in this sample may be carry-over from other donors' samples. The chain uses TRBV10-3 and TRBJ2-3; TCRdb's D call, TRBD1, is unchecked because there is no DNA. The sample was naive CXCR3+ CD8+ T cells from blood. Indicated subset: CD45RO-CCR7+CD27+CD95- naive CD8+ T cells expressing CXCR3 (TNR3+). This chain's CDR3 is CAISEYQGQGDTDTQYF.